Sequencing of this T cell receptor (beta chain) was carried out in a study of beta chain features in type 1 diabetes. Expressed TCRB transcripts were sequenced because the entire RNA isolate underwent reverse transcription. The protocol was immunoSEQ multiplex PCR, while the TCRdb copy is restricted to in-frame clones and leaves out a portion. The table records under 450,000 clones, over 11% of them present only once. V was trimmed by 5 bases and J by 9 bases, leaving 20 bases between them. The germline V gene encodes CDR1 SGHTA and CDR2 FQGNSA. This CDR3 has 15 amino acids. This clone occurred a few times.

The chain couples TRBV7-2 to TRBJ2-4; D is uncertain. This clonotype originated in a young man in good health. The source material was naive CD4+ T cells from blood. CDR3 sequence reads: CASSPNWATGFIQYF. The CDR3 DNA sequence: TGTGCCAGCAGCCCCAACTGGGCCACCGGATTCATTCAGTACTTC. The full variable domain, its missing parts supplied by reference TRBV7-2 and TRBJ2-4, is GAGVSQSPSNKVTEKGKDVELRCDPISGHTALYWYRQSLGQGLEFLIYFQGNSAPDKSGLPSDRFSAERTGGSVSTLTIQRTQQEDSAVYLCASSPNWATGFIQYFGAGTRLSVL.